The sequence of this T cell receptor (beta chain) was determined in a study of PD-L1 blockade in urothelial cancer. As for the study in general: The authors examined blood 3 weeks (second dose) and 6 weeks after treatment start. A median approximately 150,000 T cells were found in blood samples.

Patients suffered from locally advanced or metastatic urothelial carcinoma. Sequenced by immunoSEQ multiplex PCR; TCRdb stores in-frame clones only, minus some. This sample has tens of thousands of clones, with 82% found just once. This clone was detected once. This TCR was sampled from a man in his fifties or sixties with urothelial cancer. Material: PBMCs, obtained around atezolizumab (anti-PD-L1) treatment.

The CDR3 loop is CASTITFRGNTNYGYTF. CDR3 DNA sequence: TGTGCCAGTACCATCACCTTTAGGGGCAACACTAACTATGGCTACACCTTC. The chain is built from TRBV19 and TRBJ1-2; possible D gene TRBD1, 5 bases. Germline V lookup: CDR1 LNHDA, CDR2 SQIVND (reference sequence). Trimming removed 7 bases at V and 0 bases at J, with 21 bases between. The CDR3 extends over 17 amino acids.